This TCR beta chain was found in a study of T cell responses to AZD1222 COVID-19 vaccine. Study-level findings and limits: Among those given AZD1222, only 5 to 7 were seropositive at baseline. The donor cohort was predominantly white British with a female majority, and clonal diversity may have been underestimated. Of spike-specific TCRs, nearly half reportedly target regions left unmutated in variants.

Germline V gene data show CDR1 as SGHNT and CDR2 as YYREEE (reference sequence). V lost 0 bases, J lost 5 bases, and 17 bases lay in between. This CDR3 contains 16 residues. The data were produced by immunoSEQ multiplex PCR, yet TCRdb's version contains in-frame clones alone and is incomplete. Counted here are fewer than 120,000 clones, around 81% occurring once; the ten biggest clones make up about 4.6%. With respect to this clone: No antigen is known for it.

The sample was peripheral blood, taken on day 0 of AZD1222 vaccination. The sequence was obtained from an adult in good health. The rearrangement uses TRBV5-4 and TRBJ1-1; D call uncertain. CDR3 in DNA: TGTGCCAGCAGCTTGGCAGAGGGTACCCAGAAGACTGAAGCTTTCTTT. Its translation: CASSLAEGTQKTEAFF.